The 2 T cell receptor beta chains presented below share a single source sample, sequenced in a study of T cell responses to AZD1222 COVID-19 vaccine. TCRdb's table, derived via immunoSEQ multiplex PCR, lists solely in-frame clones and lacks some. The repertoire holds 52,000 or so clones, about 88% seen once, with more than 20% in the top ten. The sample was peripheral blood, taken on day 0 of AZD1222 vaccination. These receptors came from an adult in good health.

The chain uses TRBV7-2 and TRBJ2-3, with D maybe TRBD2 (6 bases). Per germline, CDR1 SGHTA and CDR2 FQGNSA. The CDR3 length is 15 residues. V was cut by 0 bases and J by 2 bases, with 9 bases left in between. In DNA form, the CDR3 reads TGTGCCAGCAGCTTAGCTAGCGGAGCCACAGATACGCAGTATTTT. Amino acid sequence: CASSLASGATDTQYF.

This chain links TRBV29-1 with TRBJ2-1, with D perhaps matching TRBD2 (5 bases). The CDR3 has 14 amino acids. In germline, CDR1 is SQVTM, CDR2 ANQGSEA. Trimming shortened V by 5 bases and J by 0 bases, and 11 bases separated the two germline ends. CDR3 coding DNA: TGCAGCGTTACACCCAGCGGCTCCTACAATGAGCAGTTCTTC. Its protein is CSVTPSGSYNEQFF.